This T cell receptor (beta chain) was profiled in a study of control samples from healthy donors and cancer patients. Using immunoSEQ multiplex PCR, the repertoire was profiled, and TCRdb retains in-frame clones only, with some absent. The table has roughly 100,000 clones, roughly four fifths seen once. This CDR3 contains 16 residues. V dropped 5 bases and J dropped 2 bases, with 16 bases sitting between them. Looked up from germline, CDR1 is SGHVS and CDR2 is FQNEAQ. The sample taken for sequencing was blood. The V and J genes are TRBV7-8 and TRBJ1-3, with D perhaps matching TRBD1 (5 bases). This sequence originates from a woman aged 50 to 65 in good health. The CDR3 DNA follows: TGTGCCAGCAGCGTAAAGGGGTCAGGGCCTGGAAACACCATATATTTT. Its translation is CASSVKGSGPGNTIYF.